Given below is one T cell receptor (beta chain) in context. Its antigen is not identified. Via MiXCR, TCRdb re-called the RT-PCR reads, giving one row per CDR3 protein. This table holds hundreds of thousands of distinct CDR3 sequences, around a fifth found once. The data originate from a study of response to subunit inactivated influenza vaccine. Study-level results: It was suggested by the authors that few new T cells are recruited by each seasonal influenza vaccination.

Sequencing was performed on PBMCs from blood, taken approximately 22 months after vaccination. The sequence was collected from a man aged 50 to 69 who received an inactivated influenza vaccine.

The CDR3 is CSVGLAGGTANTGELFF. The CDR3 bases are TGCAGCGTTGGCCTCGCAGGAGGGACAGCGAACACCGGGGAGCTGTTTTTT. The V and J genes are TRBV29-1 and TRBJ2-2, with D perhaps matching TRBD1 (7 bases). The V end lost 4 bases, the J end lost 0 bases, and 18 bases lay between the germline ends. This CDR3 spans 17 amino acids. Germline CDR1 and CDR2: SQVTM and ANQGSEA.